This T cell receptor beta chain was sequenced during a study of blood T cell repertoires in COVID-19. Across the whole study: Collection of acute and convalescent COVID-19 samples took place in the United States, Italy and Spain. Sources were T cells, B-cell-depleted T cells, or PBMCs; the material itself was cDNA or gDNA.

TCRdb keeps only in-frame clones here, not all; method: immunoSEQ multiplex PCR. The table has tens of thousands of clones, 80% to 90% seen once. V shed 8 bases and J shed 6 bases, with 14 bases lying between them. This CDR3 is built from 13 residues. The TCR sequence derives from a man in his 60s with acute or convalescent COVID-19. Specimen: peripheral blood. The chain combines TRBV12-3 or TRBV12-4 with TRBJ1-3; D not certain. The chain's CDR3 is CASALPPLNTIYF. The CDR3 DNA follows: TGTGCCAGCGCCCTACCCCCCCTAAACACCATATATTTT.